This T cell receptor beta chain was observed in a study of shared clonotypes between healthy human individuals. As to this clone: Its antigen is as yet unknown.

Study-wide findings and caveats: Sampling was confined to blood; repertoires within tissues likely differ. Relative to their counterparts shared across all four donors, non-shared clonotypes exhibited diminished generation probabilities.

The test was conducted at deep level. Libraries were prepared by immunoSEQ multiplex PCR; TCRdb keeps only in-frame clonotypes and omits some of them. The sample has approximately 2,300,000 clones; approximately 90% are singletons. The germline gives CDR1 MNHEY, CDR2 SMNVEV (reference sequence). The germline V and J ends were trimmed by 6 bases and 3 bases, with 9 bases remaining between them. There are 13 residues in the CDR3. The J gene is TRBJ2-1, the V gene TRBV27, with TRBD2 as a possible D gene (5 bases). This clonotype originated in a man between 18 and 35 years old in good health. Some clones in this sample may be carry-over from other donors' samples. Material: naive CD4+ T cells from PBMCs. Subset reported: CD45RA+ positively selected. The DNA for the CDR3 is TGTGCCAGCAGCTTGACTATCTACAATGAGCAGTTCTTC. Amino acids: CASSLTIYNEQFF.